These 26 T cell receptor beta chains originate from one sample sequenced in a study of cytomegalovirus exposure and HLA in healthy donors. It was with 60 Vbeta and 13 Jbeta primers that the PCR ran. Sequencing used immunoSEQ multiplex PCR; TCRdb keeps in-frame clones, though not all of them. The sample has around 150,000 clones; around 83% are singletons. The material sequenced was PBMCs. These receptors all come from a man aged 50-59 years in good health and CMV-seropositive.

CDR3 region: CASSDLQLGFSEAFF. The CDR3 DNA sequence: TGTGCCAGCAGTGATCTACAACTAGGGTTTTCTGAAGCTTTCTTT. The chain has TRBV6-1 and TRBJ1-1; D unclear. The CDR3 extends over 15 amino acids. V dropped 3 bases and J dropped 6 bases, with 17 bases sitting between them. The germline V gene encodes CDR1 MNHNS and CDR2 SASEGT.

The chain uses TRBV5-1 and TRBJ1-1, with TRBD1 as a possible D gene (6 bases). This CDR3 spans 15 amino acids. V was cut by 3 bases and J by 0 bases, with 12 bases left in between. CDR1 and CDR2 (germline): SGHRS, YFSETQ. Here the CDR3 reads CASSSRTGLNTEAFF. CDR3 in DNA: TGCGCCAGCAGCTCTCGTACAGGGTTGAACACTGAAGCTTTCTTT.

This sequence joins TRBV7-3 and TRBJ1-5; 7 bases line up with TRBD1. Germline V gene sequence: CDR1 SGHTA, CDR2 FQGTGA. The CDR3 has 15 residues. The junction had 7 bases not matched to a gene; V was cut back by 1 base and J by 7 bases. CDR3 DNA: TGTGCCAGCAGCTTAAGAGACAGGGTGCGGCAGCCCCAGCATTTT. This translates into CASSLRDRVRQPQHF.

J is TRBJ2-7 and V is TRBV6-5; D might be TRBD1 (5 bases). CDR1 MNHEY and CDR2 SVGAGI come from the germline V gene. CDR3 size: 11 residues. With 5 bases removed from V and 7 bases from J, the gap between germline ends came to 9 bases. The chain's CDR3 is CASSQDREQYF. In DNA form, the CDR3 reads TGTGCCAGCAGTCAAGACAGAGAGCAGTACTTC.

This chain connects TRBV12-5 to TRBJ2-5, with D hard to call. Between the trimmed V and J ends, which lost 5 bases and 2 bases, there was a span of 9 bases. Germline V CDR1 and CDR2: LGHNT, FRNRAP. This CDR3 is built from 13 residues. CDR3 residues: CASGPSLQETQYF. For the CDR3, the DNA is TGTGCTAGTGGTCCGTCCCTACAAGAGACCCAGTACTTC.

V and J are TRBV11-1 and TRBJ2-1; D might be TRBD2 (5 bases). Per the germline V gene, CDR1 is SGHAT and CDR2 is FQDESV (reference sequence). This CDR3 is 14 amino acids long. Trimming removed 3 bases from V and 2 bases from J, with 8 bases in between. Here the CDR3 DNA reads TGTGCCAGCAGCTTCGACTATACCTACAATGAGCAGTTCTTC. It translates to CASSFDYTYNEQFF.

CDR3 sequence: CASSDNGDTQYF. The CDR3 DNA follows: TGTGCCAGCAGTGACAACGGTGATACGCAGTATTTT. The gene calls are TRBV6-4 and TRBJ2-3; D gene uncertain. Germline lookup yields CDR1 MRHNA and CDR2 SNTAGT. Trimming took 2 bases from V and 6 from J, leaving 6 bases between them. The CDR3 length is 12 residues.

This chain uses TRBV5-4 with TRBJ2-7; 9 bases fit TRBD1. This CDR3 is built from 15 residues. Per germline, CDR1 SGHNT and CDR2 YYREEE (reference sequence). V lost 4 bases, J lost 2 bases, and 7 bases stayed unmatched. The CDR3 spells CASSVTGGLPYEQYV. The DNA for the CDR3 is TGTGCCAGCAGCGTCACAGGGGGCCTGCCCTACGAGCAGTACGTC.

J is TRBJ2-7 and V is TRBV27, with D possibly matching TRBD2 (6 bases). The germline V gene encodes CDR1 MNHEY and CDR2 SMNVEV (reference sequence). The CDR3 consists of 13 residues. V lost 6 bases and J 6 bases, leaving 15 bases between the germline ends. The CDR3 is CASRSFGDSEQYV. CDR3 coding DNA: TGTGCCAGCAGGAGTTTTGGGGACTCCGAGCAGTACGTC.

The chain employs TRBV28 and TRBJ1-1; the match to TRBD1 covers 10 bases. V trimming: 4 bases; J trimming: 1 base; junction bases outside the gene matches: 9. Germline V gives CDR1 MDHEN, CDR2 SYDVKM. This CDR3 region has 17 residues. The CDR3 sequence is CASSSSTGGRGNTEAFF. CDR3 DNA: TGTGCCAGCAGTTCCTCGACAGGGGGCAGGGGGAACACTGAAGCTTTCTTT.

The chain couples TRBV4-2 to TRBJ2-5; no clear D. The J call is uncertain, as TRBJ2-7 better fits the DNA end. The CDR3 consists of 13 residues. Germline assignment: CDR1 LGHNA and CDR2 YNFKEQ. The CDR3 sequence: CASSQGAGYEQYF. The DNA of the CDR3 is TGTGCCAGCAGCCAAGGCGCAGGCTACGAGCAGTACTTC.

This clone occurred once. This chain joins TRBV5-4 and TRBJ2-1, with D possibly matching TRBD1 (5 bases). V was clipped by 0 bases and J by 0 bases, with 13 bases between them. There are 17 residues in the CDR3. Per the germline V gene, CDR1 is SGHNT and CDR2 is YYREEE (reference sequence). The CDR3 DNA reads TGTGCCAGCAGCTTGGATTGGGGCGAGAACTCCTACAATGAGCAGTTCTTC. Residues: CASSLDWGENSYNEQFF.

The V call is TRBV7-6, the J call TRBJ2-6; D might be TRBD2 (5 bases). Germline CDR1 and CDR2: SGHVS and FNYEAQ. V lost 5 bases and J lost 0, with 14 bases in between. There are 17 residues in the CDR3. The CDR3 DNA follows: TGTGCCAGCAGCCCCCTAGAGGGATACTCTGGGGCCAACGTCCTGACTTTC. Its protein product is CASSPLEGYSGANVLTF.

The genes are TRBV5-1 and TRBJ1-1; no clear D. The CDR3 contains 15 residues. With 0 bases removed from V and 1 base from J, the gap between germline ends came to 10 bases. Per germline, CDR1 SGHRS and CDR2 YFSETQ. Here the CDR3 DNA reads TGCGCCAGCAGCTTGGATCCGGGTGGGAACACTGAAGCTTTCTTT. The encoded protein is CASSLDPGGNTEAFF. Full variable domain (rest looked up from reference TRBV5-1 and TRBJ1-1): KAGVTQTPRYLIKTRGQQVTLSCSPISGHRSVSWYQQTPGQGLQFLFEYFSETQRNKGNFPGRFSGRQFSNSRSEMNVSTLELGDSALYLCASSLDPGGNTEAFFGQGTRLTVV.

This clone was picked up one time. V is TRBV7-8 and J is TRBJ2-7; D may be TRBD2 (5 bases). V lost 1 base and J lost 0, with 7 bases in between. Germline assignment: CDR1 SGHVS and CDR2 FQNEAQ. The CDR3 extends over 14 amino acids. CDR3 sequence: CASSLGTSSYEQYV. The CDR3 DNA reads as TGTGCCAGCAGCTTAGGGACTTCCTCCTACGAGCAGTACGTC.

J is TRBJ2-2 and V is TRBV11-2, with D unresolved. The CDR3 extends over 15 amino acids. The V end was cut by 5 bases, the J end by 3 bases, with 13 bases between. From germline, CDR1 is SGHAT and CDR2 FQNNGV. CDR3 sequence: CASSPLPQDTGELFF. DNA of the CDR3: TGTGCCAGCAGCCCTCTTCCCCAGGACACCGGGGAGCTGTTTTTT.

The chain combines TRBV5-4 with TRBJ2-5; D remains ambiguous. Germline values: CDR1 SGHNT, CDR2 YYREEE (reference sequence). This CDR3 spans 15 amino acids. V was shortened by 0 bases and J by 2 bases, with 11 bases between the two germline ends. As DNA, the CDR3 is TGTGCCAGCAGCTTGGAGACTCGCATTCAAGAGACCCAGTACTTC. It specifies CASSLETRIQETQYF.

CDR3 in amino acids: CASSSFQGISEAFF. The CDR3 DNA reads as TGCGCCAGCAGCTCGTTCCAGGGGATTAGCGAAGCTTTCTTT. The rearrangement uses TRBV5-1 and TRBJ1-1; TRBD1 is a possible D gene (6 bases). The CDR3 is 14 amino acids. V was shortened by 3 bases and J by 8 bases, with 17 bases between the two germline ends. From germline, CDR1 is SGHRS and CDR2 YFSETQ.

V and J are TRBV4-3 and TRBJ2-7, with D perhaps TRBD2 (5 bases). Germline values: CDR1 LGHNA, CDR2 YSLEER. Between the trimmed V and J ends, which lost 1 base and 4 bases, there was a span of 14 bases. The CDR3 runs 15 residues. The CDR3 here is CASSQGREPIYEQYF. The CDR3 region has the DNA TGCGCCAGCAGCCAAGGAAGGGAGCCTATTTACGAGCAGTACTTC.

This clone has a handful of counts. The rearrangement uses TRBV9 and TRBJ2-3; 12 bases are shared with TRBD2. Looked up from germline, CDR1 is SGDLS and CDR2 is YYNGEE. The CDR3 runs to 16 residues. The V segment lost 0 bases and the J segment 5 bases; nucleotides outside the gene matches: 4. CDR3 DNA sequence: TGTGCCAGCAGCGTAGCTAGCGGGGGGGCCAGAGATACGCAGTATTTT. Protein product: CASSVASGGARDTQYF. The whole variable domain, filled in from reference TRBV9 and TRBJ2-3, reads DSGVTQTPKHLITATGQRVTLRCSPRSGDLSVYWYQQSLDQGLQFLIQYYNGEERAKGNILERFSAQQFPDLHSELNLSSLELGDSALYFCASSVASGGARDTQYFGPGTRLTVL.

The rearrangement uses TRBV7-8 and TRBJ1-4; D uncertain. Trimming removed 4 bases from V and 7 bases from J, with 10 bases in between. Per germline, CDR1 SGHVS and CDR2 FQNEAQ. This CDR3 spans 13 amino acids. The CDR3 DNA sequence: TGTGCCAGCAGCTCCCCGTCGGGTGAAAAACTGTTTTTT. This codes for CASSSPSGEKLFF.

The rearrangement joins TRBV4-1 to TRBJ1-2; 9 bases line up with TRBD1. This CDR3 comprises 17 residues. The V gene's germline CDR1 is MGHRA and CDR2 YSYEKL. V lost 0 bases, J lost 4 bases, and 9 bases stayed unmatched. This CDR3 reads CASSQDKLPGQGYGYTF. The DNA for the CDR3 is TGCGCCAGCAGCCAAGATAAGTTACCGGGACAGGGCTATGGCTACACCTTC.

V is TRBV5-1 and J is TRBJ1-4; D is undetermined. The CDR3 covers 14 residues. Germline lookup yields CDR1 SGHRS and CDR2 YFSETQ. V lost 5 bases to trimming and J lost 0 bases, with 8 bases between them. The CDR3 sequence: CASRGASTNEKLFF. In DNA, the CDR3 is TGCGCCAGCAGGGGCGCGTCAACTAATGAAAAACTGTTTTTT.

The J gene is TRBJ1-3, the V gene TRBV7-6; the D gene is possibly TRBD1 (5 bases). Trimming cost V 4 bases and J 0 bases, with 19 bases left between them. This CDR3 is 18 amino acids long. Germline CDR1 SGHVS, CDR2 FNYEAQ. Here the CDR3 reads CASSSALWGPDSGNTIYF. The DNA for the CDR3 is TGTGCCAGCAGCTCCGCTCTTTGGGGCCCAGACTCTGGAAACACCATATATTTT. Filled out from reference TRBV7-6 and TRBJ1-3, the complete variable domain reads GAGVSQSPRYKVTKRGQDVALRCDPISGHVSLYWYRQALGQGPEFLTYFNYEAQQDKSGLPNDRFSAERPEGSISTLTIQRTEQRDSAMYRCASSSALWGPDSGNTIYFGEGSWLTVV.

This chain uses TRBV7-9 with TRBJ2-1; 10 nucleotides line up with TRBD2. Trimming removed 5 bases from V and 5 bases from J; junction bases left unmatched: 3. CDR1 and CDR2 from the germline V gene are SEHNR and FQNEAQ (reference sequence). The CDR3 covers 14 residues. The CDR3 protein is CASSITSGDNEQFF. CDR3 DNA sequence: TGTGCCAGCAGCATAACTAGCGGGGACAATGAGCAGTTCTTC.

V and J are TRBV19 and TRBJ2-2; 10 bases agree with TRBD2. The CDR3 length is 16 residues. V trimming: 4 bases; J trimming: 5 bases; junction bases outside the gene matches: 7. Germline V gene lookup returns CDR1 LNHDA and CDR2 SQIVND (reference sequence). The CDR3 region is CASSTLAGVKTGELFF. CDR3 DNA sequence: TGTGCCAGTAGTACCCTAGCGGGGGTAAAAACCGGGGAGCTGTTTTTT.